This TCR beta chain is from a study of CD8 T cells in Susac syndrome. General study results and limits: Acknowledgment was made by the study that its TCR sequencing and HLA analysis involved a relatively small number of individuals.

The CDR3 extends over 13 amino acids. The germline V gene encodes CDR1 MNHNS and CDR2 SASEGT. The J segment lost 6 bases and the V segment lost 6 bases, leaving 4 bases of the junction unmatched. The study sequenced TCR beta in blood CD8+ and CD4+ T cells. As to this clonotype: The antigen is unknown.

The RNA, 0.5 to 1 ug, was put through reverse transcription using random hexamers. immunoSEQ multiplex PCR amplified TCR beta CDR3 across 54 Vbeta, 13 Jbeta. TCRdb re-derived calls from the immunoSEQ multiplex PCR reads in MiXCR, one entry per CDR3 protein. In the table there are about 400,000 distinct CDR3 sequences, around 83% of which are singletons. V is TRBV6-1 and J is TRBJ2-7; TRBD1 matches at 11 bases. The sample consisted of CD8+ T cells from PBMCs. The clonotype originates from a human donor with multiple sclerosis. In nucleotides, the CDR3 is TGTGCCAGCAGGGGACAGGGGGGTAGCGAGCAGTACTTC. Translation: CASRGQGGSEQYF.